The clone carrying this T cell receptor (beta chain) was observed a handful of times. What it binds is unknown. The data belong to a study of CD8 T cells in ankylosing spondylitis. Study conclusions and caveats: There were earlier reports of some motif variants in reactive arthritis synovial fluid and blood. Blood of patients with ankylosing spondylitis appeared to be characterized by a TCR beta motif of several highly homologous variants. Disease-associated clones were reportedly significantly overrepresented in matched ankylosing spondylitis synovial fluid. Disease-linked clones were CD8+ and relatively rare in peripheral blood.

Quantitative 5'-RACE was performed with molecular barcodes, and it yielded the TCR beta libraries. TCRdb reprocessed the 5' RACE reads via MiXCR and lists one record per CDR3 protein. The sample lists fewer than 500,000 distinct CDR3 sequences; 20% to 25% were seen once. With 6 bases removed from V and 2 bases from J, the gap between germline ends came to 15 bases. CDR3 size: 14 residues. Per the germline V gene, CDR1 is DFQATT and CDR2 is SNEGSKA (reference sequence). The genes are TRBV20-1 and TRBJ2-3; D tentatively reads TRBD1 or TRBD2 (7 bases each). The sample was blood, either unsorted or a sorted T cell fraction (not recorded which). The receptor was isolated from a male donor with ankylosing spondylitis. The CDR3 loop is CSASGGTNTDTQYF. CDR3 nucleotides: TGCAGTGCCTCAGGGGGGACTAACACAGATACGCAGTATTTT.